This T cell receptor beta chain was sequenced for a study of identical twins listed by TCRdb under 2016. General notes on the study: To test whether fetal clonotypes persist, the study used deep sequencing on TCR alpha and beta repertoires from monozygotic twins, unrelated adults of various ages, and cord blood. To rule out contamination, the twin experiments were replicated at different times with different library preparation protocols. What the research found in general, with its limitations: Abundant cord blood beta clonotypes had fewer insertions, young adult naive repertoires showed a similar but weaker trend, and memory repertoires showed no such trend. Compared with coincidental sharing between unrelated individuals, an excess of low generation-probability sequences was observed among out-of-frame TCR alpha sequences shared between twins. In monozygotic twins, recombination models systematically underestimated out-of-frame TCR alpha sharing, but the models matched the sharing seen between unrelated individuals. A weaker excess of twin sharing was found in beta out-of-frame sequences because the signal-to-noise ratio was lowered by fewer shared sequences. Invariant T cells such as MAIT and iNKT could partly confound zero-insertion analyses, though diverse VJ usage argued against this for most clonotypes. Because the same donors could not be followed over many years, the conclusions relied on cross-sectional statistical analysis.

According to the germline V gene, CDR1 reads MGHRA and CDR2 reads YSYEKL. The CDR3 goes from the cysteine to the phenylalanine over 16 residues. Only CDR3 DNA remains: 48 bases, in frame from the first base. Unmatched junction bases come to 5, with V trimmed by 2 bases and J by 4 bases. A remark on this clonotype: Its antigen specificity is not known. Qualities for individual bases were not recorded, and no much larger clone is one base off.

Every donor was a healthy Caucasian. Library prep was done by 5' RACE. The data were produced on an Illumina HiSeq 2000. A universal primer binding site was added through template switching, and the final cDNA carried a unique molecular identifier so that TCR cDNA molecules could be counted accurately. First-strand cDNA for TCR alpha and beta chains was synthesized from specific primers in the conserved constant-segment region. To control for contamination, every cDNA library was double barcoded, receiving both a SMART-Mk sample barcode and Illumina barcodes. TruSeq adapter sequences, together with Illumina sample barcodes, were added in two successive PCR steps. TCR alpha and beta cDNA libraries were sequenced on the Illumina HiSeq platform with custom primers. From the authors' description of their analysis: Unique molecular identifiers were extracted from raw reads with MiGEC, and CDR3 positions were determined with MiXCR. Recombination models were inferred per individual with the repgenHMM and IGoR tools using an EM algorithm. Shared clonotypes were analyzed with the tcR package in R, and sharing was normalized by the product of cloneset sizes. To study raw recombination without the effects of thymic and clonal selection, out-of-frame nonproductive sequences were analyzed. The public reads were quality trimmed at Q25 with fastp and then assembled into clones with MiXCR by TCRdb, keeping productive beta chains. Under each unique CDR3 protein, matching rows form one entry showing the most common genes and DNA. TCRdb's processing, not the study's, gives the V and J calls here. In all, the sample holds 1.5 million to 2 million distinct CDR3 sequences, and about 31% of those were seen once. Of the sample, approximately 0.29% is held by the ten largest clones.

The material sequenced was cord blood. This clonotype originated in a newborn girl in good health. The rearranged segments are TRBV4-1 and TRBJ2-3; 11 junctional bases match TRBD2. The sequenced DNA is TGCGCCAGCAGCCAAACACTAGCGGGGGTCGCAGATACGCAGTATTTT. Translated, it reads CASSQTLAGVADTQYF.